This TCR beta chain was identified in a study of response to subunit inactivated influenza vaccine. Study-wide results and limits: Only a handful of new T cells, the authors suggested, are recruited with each seasonal influenza vaccination.

Each CDR3 protein is one row after TCRdb ran MiXCR on the RT-PCR reads. In the table there are approximately 700,000 distinct CDR3 sequences, less than 20% of which are singletons. V dropped 6 bases and J dropped 4; count of bases not matched to a gene: 5. Germline CDR1 DFQATT, CDR2 SNEGSKA (reference sequence). CDR3 length equals 13 residues. This clonotype was seen only a few times. The antigen remains undetermined. Source: PBMCs from blood, taken approximately 13 days after vaccination. The TCR comes from a man aged 45-60 years who received an inactivated influenza vaccine. The chain links TRBV20-1 to TRBJ2-5; 10 bases line up with TRBD1. The CDR3 bases are TGCAGTGCCGACAGGGGGCTTAGAGAGACCCAGTACTTC. Translated: CSADRGLRETQYF.